Following are 8 T cell receptor beta chains from one sample sequenced in a study of T cell repertoires in cytomegalovirus infection. TCRdb re-analysed the reads in MiXCR, keeping a single row per CDR3 protein. The sample gives about 400,000 distinct CDR3 sequences, approximately 18% of which show up once; around 8.6% is in the top ten. The specimen sequenced was PBMCs. The receptors shown here come from a human donor in good health (CMV status not recorded). Some clones in this sample may be carry-over from other donors' samples.

This clonotype was found many times. The gene calls are TRBV11-1 and TRBJ2-5; tentative D call: TRBD2 (6 bases). Germline V gene sequence: CDR1 SGHAT, CDR2 FQDESV (reference sequence). This CDR3 has 13 amino acids. V was pared by 5 bases and J by 1 base, with 8 bases between. CDR3 loop: CASSSGLQETQYF. The CDR3 nucleotides read TGTGCCAGCAGCAGCGGGCTCCAAGAGACCCAGTACTTC.

This chain joins TRBV6-2 or TRBV6-3 and TRBJ1-5; D not resolved. CDR3 length equals 14 residues. Between the trimmed V and J ends, which lost 7 bases and 4 bases, there was a span of 14 bases. Germline V gene data show CDR1 as MNHEY and CDR2 as SVGEGT. The CDR3 here is CASKLRTPNQPQHF. CDR3 bases: TGTGCCAGCAAACTGAGGACCCCTAATCAGCCCCAGCATTTT.

This clonotype has more than one count but fewer than ten. The chain is built from TRBV7-7 and TRBJ2-5; D call uncertain. The germline V gene has CDR1 SSHAT and CDR2 FNYEAQ (reference sequence). The CDR3 is 14 amino acids. Trimming removed 1 base from V and 1 base from J, with 7 bases in between. The CDR3 spells CASSLGVGQETQYF. Here the CDR3 DNA reads TGTGCCAGCAGCTTAGGGGTTGGCCAAGAGACCCAGTACTTC.

The J gene is TRBJ1-3, the V gene TRBV6-5, with D unclear. Germline lookup yields CDR1 MNHEY and CDR2 SVGAGI. The CDR3 runs 17 residues. Deletions cut 4 bases from V and 1 base from J, with 17 bases between. The DNA of the CDR3 is TGTGCCAGCAGTTTGGTCCTTGGAGGTCTGTCTGGAAACACCATATATTTT. This codes for CASSLVLGGLSGNTIYF.

This clonotype has more than one count but fewer than ten. This chain uses TRBV7-6 with TRBJ2-5, with D perhaps TRBD1 or TRBD2 (5 bases each). The germline V and J ends were trimmed by 1 base and 4 bases, with 7 bases remaining between them. The CDR3 is 13 amino acids. The germline gives CDR1 SGHVS, CDR2 FNYEAQ. The CDR3 spells CASSLVGTETQYF. DNA of the CDR3: TGTGCCAGCAGCTTAGTGGGGACAGAGACCCAGTACTTC.

This chain uses TRBV20-1 with TRBJ2-7; TRBD2 might be the D (6 bases). CDR3 length: 15 residues. Trimming took off 0 bases at V and 1 base at J, with 13 bases between the two ends. Germline V CDR1 and CDR2: DFQATT, SNEGSKA (reference sequence). The CDR3, as DNA: TGCAGTGCTAGAGATCAGGGACTTGAGTCCTACGAGCAGTACTTC. This encodes CSARDQGLESYEQYF.

This clonotype was counted at least ten times. V and J are TRBV12-3 or TRBV12-4 and TRBJ1-6; 7 positions match TRBD1. Trimming at V came to 5 bases and at J to 10 bases, leaving 8 bases not matched to a gene. The CDR3 loop spans 14 amino acids. This CDR3 is CASSPRTGSSPLHF. The CDR3 coding sequence is TGTGCCAGCAGTCCCCGGACAGGTTCCTCACCCCTCCACTTT.

The J gene is TRBJ2-5, the V gene TRBV7-9; D is uncertain. CDR1 and CDR2 from the germline V gene are SEHNR and FQNEAQ (reference sequence). The CDR3 is made up of 15 amino acids. Deletions cut 2 bases from V and 4 bases from J, with 14 bases between. Here the CDR3 DNA reads TGTGCCAGCAGCTTAAGACCCCTAGGCGGAGAGACCCAGTACTTC. It encodes CASSLRPLGGETQYF. Full variable domain (remainder filled in from reference TRBV7-9 and TRBJ2-5): DTGVSQNPRHKITKRGQNVTFRCDPISEHNRLYWYRQTLGQGPEFLTYFQNEAQLEKSRLLSDRFSAERPKGSFSTLEIQRTEQGDSAMYLCASSLRPLGGETQYFGPGTRLLVL.